These 7 T cell receptor beta chains originate from one sample sequenced in a study of PD-L1 blockade in urothelial cancer. Clones were sequenced by immunoSEQ multiplex PCR, and TCRdb holds only the in-frame ones, with some missing. The sample has about 57,000 clones, about 86% seen once. The material sequenced was PBMCs, taken around atezolizumab (anti-PD-L1) treatment. These receptors were obtained from a man in his fifties with urothelial cancer.

This clone has just a few counts. This sequence joins TRBV11-1 and TRBJ2-2; 10 nucleotides align to TRBD2. Trimming at V came to 5 bases and at J to 4 bases, leaving 13 bases not matched to a gene. Germline CDR1 reads SGHAT; CDR2 reads FQDESV (reference sequence). CDR3 length: 18 amino acids. For the CDR3, the DNA is TGTGCCAGCAGCCCAGTGGTTTCTAGCGGGAGCTTCACCGGGGAGCTGTTTTTT. Translated, it gives CASSPVVSSGSFTGELFF. Using reference TRBV11-1 and TRBJ2-2 for the parts outside the CDR3, the full variable domain is EAEVAQSPRYKITEKSQAVAFWCDPISGHATLYWYRQILGQGPELLVQFQDESVVDDSQLPKDRFSAERLKGVDSTLKIQPAELGDSAMYLCASSPVVSSGSFTGELFFGEGSRLTVL.

The rearrangement joins TRBV5-5 to TRBJ2-2; 11 nucleotides agree with TRBD2. V gave up 5 bases and J gave up 5 bases; unmatched junction bases: 8. This CDR3 is 16 amino acids long. CDR1 is SGHKS and CDR2 is YYEKEE in the germline V gene (reference sequence). The CDR3 protein is CASSILAGVRTGELFF. The CDR3 region has the DNA TGTGCCAGCAGTATACTAGCGGGAGTTAGGACCGGGGAGCTGTTTTTT.

The chain combines TRBV28 with TRBJ1-4; D unclear. CDR1 is MDHEN and CDR2 is SYDVKM in the germline V gene. Trimming stripped 4 bases from V and 7 bases from J, with 10 bases between. This CDR3 is 13 amino acids long. The CDR3 sequence: CASSSGVAEKLFF. The CDR3, as DNA: TGTGCCAGCAGTTCCGGAGTAGCTGAAAAACTGTTTTTT. Combining the CDR3 with reference TRBV28 and TRBJ1-4 gives the whole variable domain DVKVTQSSRYLVKRTGEKVFLECVQDMDHENMFWYRQDPGLGLRLIYFSYDVKMKEKGDIPEGYSVSREKKERFSLILESASTNQTSMYLCASSSGVAEKLFFGSGTQLSVL.

This chain connects TRBV28 to TRBJ2-7; D call uncertain. V was cut by 5 bases and J by 3 bases, with 14 bases left in between. Germline lookup yields CDR1 MDHEN and CDR2 SYDVKM. The CDR3 is 14 amino acids. CDR3 in DNA: TGTGCCAGCAGTCCCCACAGAGCCCTCTACGAGCAGTACTTC. Its protein is CASSPHRALYEQYF.

The chain combines TRBV19 with TRBJ2-3; TRBD2 might be the D (7 bases). The length of the CDR3 is 16 residues. V gave up 1 base and J gave up 4 bases, with 15 bases separating them. Germline V gene lookup returns CDR1 LNHDA and CDR2 SQIVND (reference sequence). The CDR3 DNA reads as TGTGCCAGTAGTATAGGGGGGGGGCGTCGGGCAGATACGCAGTATTTT. Residues: CASSIGGGRRADTQYF. The complete variable domain, with remaining parts taken from reference TRBV19 and TRBJ2-3, reads DGGITQSPKYLFRKEGQNVTLSCEQNLNHDAMYWYRQDPGQGLRLIYYSQIVNDFQKGDIAEGYSVSREKKESFPLTVTSAQKNPTAFYLCASSIGGGRRADTQYFGPGTRLTVL.

The chain employs TRBV7-9 and TRBJ2-5, with 9 bases aligning to TRBD2. The V and J ends lost 5 bases and 2 bases, in that order; junction bases with no gene match: 6. The CDR3 contains 15 residues. Germline V gene lookup returns CDR1 SEHNR and CDR2 FQNEAQ (reference sequence). In nucleotides, the CDR3 is TGTGCCAGCAGCGCCCCTAGCGGGACGCAAGAGACCCAGTACTTC. Translating gives CASSAPSGTQETQYF.

The J gene is TRBJ1-1, the V gene TRBV28; D is uncertain. There are 13 residues in the CDR3. The ends were cut back, 6 bases at V and 6 bases at J, with 14 bases in the middle. Germline V gene lookup returns CDR1 MDHEN and CDR2 SYDVKM. The CDR3, as DNA: TGTGCCAGCAGGGGCAGGACTAAATCTGAAGCTTTCTTT. This codes for CASRGRTKSEAFF.